This is a list of T cell receptor beta chains from one sample in a study of OX40 agonist ivuxolimab in advanced cancers. The table came from immunoSEQ multiplex PCR; TCRdb's copy has only in-frame clones and leaves some out. In the table there are about 77,000 clones, roughly 84% of which are singletons. Material: CD4+ or CD8+ T cells sorted from blood, obtained in a trial of the OX40 agonist ivuxolimab. Receptor source: an adult with an advanced solid tumor such as melanoma, head and neck, liver or kidney cancer. Each CDR3 is given with its conserved first and last residue. The D gene is left open where the match is weak. For some rows the clone size is stated as once, few or many, or as a class when expanded; others skip it.

J gene	clone size	V gene	D gene	CDR3 length	CDR3 DNA	CDR3 protein
TRBJ2-3	NA	TRBV5-6	NA	15	TGTGCCAGCAGCCTGGGGCAGGCGAGCACAGATACGCAGTATTTT	CASSLGQASTDTQYF
TRBJ1-1	few	TRBV19	NA	15	TGTGCCAGTAGTTCGAAGACAACCCTGGCGACTGAAGCTTTCTTT	CASSSKTTLATEAFF
TRBJ2-2	NA	TRBV6-6	TRBD1	15	TGTGCCAGCAGTGCGGGGACAGGGCACACCGGGGAGCTGTTTTTT	CASSAGTGHTGELFF
TRBJ1-6	NA	TRBV6-1	TRBD1	15	TGTGCCAGCAGTCTAGACAGGGCGGATAATTCACCCCTCCACTTT	CASSLDRADNSPLHF
TRBJ2-3	NA	TRBV19	NA	15	TGTGCCAGTAGTATGGCAGTTCTAAGCACAGATACGCAGTATTTT	CASSMAVLSTDTQYF
TRBJ2-5	NA	TRBV28	NA	16	TGTGCCAGCAGTTTCCCACAGGGGAGGGGGAAAGAGACCCAGTACTTC	CASSFPQGRGKETQYF
TRBJ1-6	NA	TRBV11-3	NA	13	TGTGCCAGCAGGGGAGGGGGTAATTCACCCCTCCACTTT	CASRGGGNSPLHF
TRBJ2-7	once	TRBV7-9	NA	11	TGTGCCAGCAGCTTAAGTCGTGAGCAGTACTTC	CASSLSREQYF
TRBJ1-1	NA	TRBV29-1	NA	13	TGCAGCGTTGGTCGAGCATCCAACACTGAAGCTTTCTTT	CSVGRASNTEAFF
TRBJ1-5	NA	TRBV2	NA	15	TGTGCCAGCAGTGAAACAGTGTCATTCAGTCAGCCCCAGCATTTT	CASSETVSFSQPQHF
TRBJ2-5	NA	TRBV28	TRBD1	13	TGTGCCAGCACCGGTGGGGACAGTGAGACCCAGTACTTC	CASTGGDSETQYF
TRBJ2-7	few	TRBV7-3	NA	13	TGTGCCAGCAGTCAGTGGGGGATCTACGAGCAGTACTTC	CASSQWGIYEQYF
TRBJ1-5	NA	TRBV19	TRBD1	17	TGTGCCAGTAGTTCCGGGACAGGGGGAGTTCGGAGTCAGCCCCAGCATTTT	CASSSGTGGVRSQPQHF
TRBJ1-4	NA	TRBV7-2	NA	15	TGTGCCAGCAGCTTAAATGGGGGGGCGAATGAAAAACTGTTTTTT	CASSLNGGANEKLFF
TRBJ2-5	NA	TRBV10-3	NA	12	TGTGCCATCAGTTGGGACCCCCGAGCCCAGTACTTC	CAISWDPRAQYF
TRBJ2-7	NA	TRBV21-1	NA	15	TGTGCCAGCAGCAAATCAGGCAGGGACTCCTACGAGCAGTACTTC	CASSKSGRDSYEQYF
TRBJ1-2	NA	TRBV19	NA	13	TGTGCCACAAGGGGCCGGGCGGACTATGGCTACACCTTC	CATRGRADYGYTF
TRBJ2-7	NA	TRBV6-1	NA	11	TGTGCCAGCAGTGAAGTTATTGAGCAGTACTTC	CASSEVIEQYF
TRBJ2-5	NA	TRBV5-6	NA	12	TGTGCCAGCAGCTGGGGAAAAGAGACCCAGTACTTC	CASSWGKETQYF
TRBJ1-3	NA	TRBV6-1	NA	16	TGTGCCAGCAGTGCCTTGGGCGGAGGGAATGGAAACACCATATATTTT	CASSALGGGNGNTIYF
TRBJ1-6	NA	TRBV5-1	NA	13	TGCGCCAGCAGCTTGGTCAGCAATTCACCCCTCCACTTT	CASSLVSNSPLHF
TRBJ2-7	NA	TRBV6-1	TRBD2	13	TGTGCCAGCGAGCTAGCGGGGACCTACGAGCAGTACTTC	CASELAGTYEQYF
TRBJ2-3	NA	TRBV6-6	TRBD2	13	TGTGCCAGCAAGGAGCGGGAGAGGGATACGCAGTATTTT	CASKERERDTQYF
TRBJ2-1	NA	TRBV7-3	NA	13	TGTGCCAGCAGCCTCAGGGAAGGGGGTGAGCAGTTCTTC	CASSLREGGEQFF
TRBJ2-7	NA	TRBV5-4	TRBD1	13	TGTGCCAGCGGTACAGGGGGCGCCTACGAGCAGTACTTC	CASGTGGAYEQYF
TRBJ2-3	NA	TRBV4-2	TRBD1	16	TGTGCCAGCAGCCAAGATGGGACAGGTCGGGCAGATACGCAGTATTTT	CASSQDGTGRADTQYF